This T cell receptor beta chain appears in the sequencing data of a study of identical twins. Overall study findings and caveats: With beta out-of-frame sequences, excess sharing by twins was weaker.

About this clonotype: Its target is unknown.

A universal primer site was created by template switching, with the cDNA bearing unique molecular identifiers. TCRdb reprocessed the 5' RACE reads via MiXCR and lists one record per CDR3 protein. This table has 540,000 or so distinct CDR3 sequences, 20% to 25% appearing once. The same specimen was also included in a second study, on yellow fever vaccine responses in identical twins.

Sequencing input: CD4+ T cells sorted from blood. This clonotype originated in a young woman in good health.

The CDR3 DNA follows: TGTGCCAGCAGTGAAGCTGGGACAGGGCCCTACGAGCAGTACTTC. As protein: CASSEAGTGPYEQYF. The genes are TRBV6-1 and TRBJ2-7; TRBD1 matches 9 bases. The CDR3 runs to 15 residues. Germline V lookup: CDR1 MNHNS, CDR2 SASEGT. The trim removed 0 bases at V and 2 bases at J, leaving 2 bases unmatched.